The 6 T cell receptor beta chains below all came from one sample that was sequenced in a study of breast tumors, draining lymph nodes, adjacent tissues (dated by TCRdb to about 2016). Receptors were amplified or captured by multiplex PCR. Sequenced using an Illumina HiSeq 2000. Using fastp at Q25 and MiXCR, TCRdb reprocessed the public reads and kept productive beta chains. Records with the same CDR3 protein are collapsed into one entry carrying the most frequent genes and DNA. The sample table lists around 140,000 distinct CDR3 sequences, around a third of them with a count of one. Roughly 2.2% of the sample is taken by the ten largest. The axillary draining lymph nodes of breast cancer patients were the source of the lymph node samples. Sequenced material: axillary lymph node tissue. All receptors come from a female donor with breast cancer. Some clones in this sample may be carry-over from other donors' samples.

In this sample, this clonotype turned up many times. This chain connects TRBV6-5 to TRBJ2-5, with D uncertain. The V gene's germline CDR1 is MNHEY and CDR2 SVGAGI. The length of the CDR3 is 14 residues. The ends were cut back, 0 bases at V and 5 bases at J, with 10 bases in the middle. CDR3 region: CASSYSWAGETQYF. CDR3 coding DNA: TGTGCCAGCAGTTACTCCTGGGCTGGGGAGACCCAGTACTTC.

J is TRBJ1-4 and V is TRBV10-3, with TRBD1 matching over 8 bases. Germline CDR1 ENHRY, CDR2 SYGVKD. V lost 2 bases, J lost 0 bases, and 5 bases stayed unmatched. This CDR3 is built from 17 residues. The CDR3 sequence is CAISERGQGATNEKLFF. The CDR3, as DNA: TGTGCCATCAGTGAGAGAGGACAGGGAGCAACTAATGAAAAACTGTTTTTT.

Note on this clonotype: A much larger clone is a single base away; this may be a read error. V usage is TRBV10-1 and J usage is TRBJ1-6, with D unclear. Germline V lookup: CDR1 WNHNN, CDR2 SYGVQD (reference sequence). CDR3 size: 13 residues. The CDR3 loop is CASRLDGNSSLHF. The CDR3 DNA reads TGCGCCAGCCGACTCGACGGGAATTCATCCCTCCACTTT.

This clonotype appeared many times. This chain connects TRBV6-1 to TRBJ2-1; D ambiguous. Germline V gene lookup returns CDR1 MNHNS and CDR2 SASEGT. V dropped 7 bases and J dropped 5 bases, with 9 bases sitting between them. CDR3 length: 12 residues. The CDR3 nucleotides read TGTGCCAGCACCCTTAGCCACAATGAGCAGTTCTTC. Residues: CASTLSHNEQFF.

This chain joins TRBV4-3 and TRBJ1-1, with a tentative D call TRBD1 (6 bases). CDR3 length: 17 amino acids. Germline-derived CDR1 and CDR2 are LGHNA and YSLEER. Trimming left V 1 base short and J 0 bases short, with 15 bases between. Written as DNA, the CDR3 is TGCGCCAGCAGCCAAGCTCTATTCCAGGGGTTGAACACTGAAGCTTTCTTT. It encodes CASSQALFQGLNTEAFF.

This clonotype was detected ten times or more. This chain uses TRBV20-1 with TRBJ2-7; D is unresolved. This CDR3 spans 12 amino acids. In germline, CDR1 is DFQATT, CDR2 SNEGSKA (reference sequence). V lost 7 bases to trimming and J lost 0 bases, with 10 bases between them. Here the CDR3 DNA reads TGCAGTGTCCCGGATGACTCCTACGAGCAGTACTTC. Encoded protein: CSVPDDSYEQYF.